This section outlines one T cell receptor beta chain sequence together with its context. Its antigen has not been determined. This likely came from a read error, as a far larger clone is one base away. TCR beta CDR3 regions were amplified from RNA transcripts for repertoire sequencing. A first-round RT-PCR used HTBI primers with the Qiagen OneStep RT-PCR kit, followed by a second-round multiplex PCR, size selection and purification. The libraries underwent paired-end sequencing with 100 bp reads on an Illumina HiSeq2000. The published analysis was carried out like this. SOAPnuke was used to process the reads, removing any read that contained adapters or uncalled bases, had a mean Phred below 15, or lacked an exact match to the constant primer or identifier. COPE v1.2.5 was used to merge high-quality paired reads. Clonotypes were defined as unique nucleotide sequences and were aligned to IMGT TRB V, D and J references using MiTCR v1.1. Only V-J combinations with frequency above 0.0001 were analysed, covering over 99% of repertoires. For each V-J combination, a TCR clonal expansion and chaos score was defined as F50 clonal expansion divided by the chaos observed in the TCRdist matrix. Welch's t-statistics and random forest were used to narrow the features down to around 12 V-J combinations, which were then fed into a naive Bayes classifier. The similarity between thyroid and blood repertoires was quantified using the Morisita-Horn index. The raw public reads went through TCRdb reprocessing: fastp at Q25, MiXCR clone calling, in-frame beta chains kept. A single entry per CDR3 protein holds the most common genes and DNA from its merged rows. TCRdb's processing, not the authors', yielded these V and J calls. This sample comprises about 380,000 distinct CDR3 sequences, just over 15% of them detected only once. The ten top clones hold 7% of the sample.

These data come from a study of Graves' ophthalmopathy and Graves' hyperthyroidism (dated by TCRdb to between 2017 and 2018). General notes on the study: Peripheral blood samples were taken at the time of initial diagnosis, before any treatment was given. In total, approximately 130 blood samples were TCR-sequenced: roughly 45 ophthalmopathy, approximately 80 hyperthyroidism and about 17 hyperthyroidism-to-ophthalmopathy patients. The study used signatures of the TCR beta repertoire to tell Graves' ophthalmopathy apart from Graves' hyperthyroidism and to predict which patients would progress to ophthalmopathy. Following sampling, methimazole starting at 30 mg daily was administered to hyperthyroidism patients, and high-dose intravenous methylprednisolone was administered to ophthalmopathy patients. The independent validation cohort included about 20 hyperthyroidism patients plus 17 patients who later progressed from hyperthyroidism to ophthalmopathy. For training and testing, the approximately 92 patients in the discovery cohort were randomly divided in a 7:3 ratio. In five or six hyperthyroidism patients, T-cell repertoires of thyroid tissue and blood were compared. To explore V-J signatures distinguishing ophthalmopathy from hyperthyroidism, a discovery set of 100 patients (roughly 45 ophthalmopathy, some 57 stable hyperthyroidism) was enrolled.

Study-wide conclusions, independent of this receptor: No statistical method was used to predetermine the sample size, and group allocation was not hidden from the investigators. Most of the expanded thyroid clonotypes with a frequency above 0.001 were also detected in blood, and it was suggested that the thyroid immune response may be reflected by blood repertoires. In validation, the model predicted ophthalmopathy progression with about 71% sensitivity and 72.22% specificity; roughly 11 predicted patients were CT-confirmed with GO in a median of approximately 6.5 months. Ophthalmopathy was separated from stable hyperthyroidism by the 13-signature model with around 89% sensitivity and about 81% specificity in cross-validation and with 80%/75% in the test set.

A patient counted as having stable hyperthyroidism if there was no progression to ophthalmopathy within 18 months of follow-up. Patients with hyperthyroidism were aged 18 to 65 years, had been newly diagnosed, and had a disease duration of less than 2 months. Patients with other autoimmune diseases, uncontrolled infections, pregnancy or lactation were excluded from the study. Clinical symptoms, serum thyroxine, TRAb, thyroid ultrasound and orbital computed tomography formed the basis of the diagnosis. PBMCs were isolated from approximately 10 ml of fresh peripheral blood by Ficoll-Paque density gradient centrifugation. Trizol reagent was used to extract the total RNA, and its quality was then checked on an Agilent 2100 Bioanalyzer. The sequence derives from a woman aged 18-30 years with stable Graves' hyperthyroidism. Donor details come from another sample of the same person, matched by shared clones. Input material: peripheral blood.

This receptor carries the CDR3 CASSLMVGTEAFF. In nucleotide form, the sequence is TGTGCCAGCAGCTTAATGGTGGGCACTGAAGCTTTCTTT. This chain joins TRBV7-8 to TRBJ1-1, with no D gene named confidently. The CDR3 has 13 amino acids, counting the end cysteine and phenylalanine. Kept here is only the CDR3 DNA, which spans 39 bases and is read in frame from base 1. Between the V and J ends, shortened by 2 bases and 4 bases respectively, the junction contains 8 bases. The germline V gene sets CDR1 to SGHVS and CDR2 to FQNEAQ.